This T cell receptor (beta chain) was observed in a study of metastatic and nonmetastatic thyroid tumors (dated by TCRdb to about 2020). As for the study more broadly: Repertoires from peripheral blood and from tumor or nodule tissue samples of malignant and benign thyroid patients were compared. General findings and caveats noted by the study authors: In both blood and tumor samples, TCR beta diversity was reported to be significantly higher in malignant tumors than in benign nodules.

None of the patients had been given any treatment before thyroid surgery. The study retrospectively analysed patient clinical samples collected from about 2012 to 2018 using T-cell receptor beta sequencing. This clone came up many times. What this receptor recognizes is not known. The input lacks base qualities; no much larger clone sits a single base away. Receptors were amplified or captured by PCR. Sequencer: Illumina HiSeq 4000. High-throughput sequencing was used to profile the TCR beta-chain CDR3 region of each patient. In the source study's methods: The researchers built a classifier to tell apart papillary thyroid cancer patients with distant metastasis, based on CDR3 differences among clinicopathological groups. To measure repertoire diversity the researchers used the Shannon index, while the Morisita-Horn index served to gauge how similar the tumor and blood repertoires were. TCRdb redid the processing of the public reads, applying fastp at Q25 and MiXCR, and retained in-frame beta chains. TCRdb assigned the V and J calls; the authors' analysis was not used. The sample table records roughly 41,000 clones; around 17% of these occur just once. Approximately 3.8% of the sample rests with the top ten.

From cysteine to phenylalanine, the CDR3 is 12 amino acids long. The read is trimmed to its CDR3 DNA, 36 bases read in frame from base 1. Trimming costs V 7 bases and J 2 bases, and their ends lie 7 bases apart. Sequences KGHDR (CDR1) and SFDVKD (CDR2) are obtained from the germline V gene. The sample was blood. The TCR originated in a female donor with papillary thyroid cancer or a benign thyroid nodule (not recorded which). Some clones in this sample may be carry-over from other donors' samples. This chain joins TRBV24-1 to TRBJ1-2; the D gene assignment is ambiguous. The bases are TGTGCCACCAGCCTACAGAACTATGGCTACACCTTC. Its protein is CATSLQNYGYTF.